This TCR beta chain derives from a study of T cells after yellow fever vaccination. Background on the study: The authors prepared low-cell-number fractions using SMART-Seq v4 Ultra Low Input. Study-level findings and limits: Faster peaking, at day 5 versus 15, marked a secondary response that was weaker. The CD4 compartment and the CD8 compartment contained a small share of clonotypes in common.

This clonotype was seen a few times. Its specificity is not known. A 5'RACE template-switching step, the method used to make TCR cDNA, added a universal primer site and UMIs. Using its own MiXCR run on the 5' RACE reads, TCRdb lists one record per CDR3 protein. Of around 600,000 distinct CDR3 sequences in the sample, more than 9% were seen once. The sequence was collected from a man aged 25 to 40 who received the YFV17D yellow fever vaccine. The sequenced sample was PBMCs, obtained on the day of the yellow fever booster vaccination.

The CDR3 nucleotides read TGTGCCAGCAGCTCGGGACTGGGGGATAACTATGGCTACACCTTC. It yields the protein CASSSGLGDNYGYTF. V gene TRBV5-6 combines with J gene TRBJ1-2, with D perhaps TRBD1 (5 bases). The CDR3 sequence is 15 residues long. Per the germline V gene, CDR1 is SGHDT and CDR2 is YYEEEE. Between the trimmed V and J ends, which lost 3 bases and 1 base, there was a span of 13 bases. Complete variable domain (other parts from reference TRBV5-6 and TRBJ1-2): DAGVTQSPTHLIKTRGQQVTLRCSPKSGHDTVSWYQQALGQGPQFIFQYYEEEERQRGNFPDRFSGHQFPNYSSELNVNALLLGDSALYLCASSSGLGDNYGYTFGSGTRLTVV.